The TCR beta chain under discussion was sequenced for a study of OX40 agonist ivuxolimab in advanced cancers. Study background: Patients enrolled in dose escalation were diagnosed with hepatocellular carcinoma, melanoma, renal cell or head and neck cancer.

Profiling relied on immunoSEQ multiplex PCR, and the TCRdb table lists in-frame clones only, not all of them. The sample has 45,000 to 65,000 clones; 81% are singletons. The germline V and J ends were trimmed by 2 bases and 2 bases, with 13 bases remaining between them. CDR1 and CDR2 from the germline V gene are SNHLY and FYNNEI. CDR3 length: 15 residues. Comments on this clone: Its antigen is not known.

The study, taken as a whole, reports: CD4+ and CD8+ blood T cells expanded clonally by week 6 at 0.1 to 3.0 mg/kg. Normalized expansion of T-cell clones was also low for some nonresponders. Expanded clones were, on average, more numerous among CD8+ T cells than CD4+.

This clonotype was obtained from an adult with an advanced solid tumor such as melanoma, head and neck, liver or kidney cancer. This specimen consisted of CD4+ or CD8+ T cells sorted from blood, obtained in a trial of the OX40 agonist ivuxolimab. The V call is TRBV2, the J call TRBJ2-7, with D possibly matching TRBD1 (6 bases). CDR3 DNA: TGTGCCAGCAGTGAATCGTGGGGGCAGACCTACGAGCAGTACTTC. This sequence encodes CASSESWGQTYEQYF.